The present T cell receptor beta chain was sequenced within a study of blood T cell repertoires in COVID-19. Study context: There were acute and convalescent COVID-19 samples, and they came from the United States, Italy and Spain. The analysed material was cDNA or gDNA that came from T cells, B-cell-depleted T cells, or PBMCs.

Germline values: CDR1 SGHTA, CDR2 FQGNSA. The length of the CDR3 is 17 residues. With 1 base clipped from V and 6 bases from J, the junction kept 8 bases outside the gene matches. Authors' methods: Amplified reference gene primers provided the basis for estimating nucleated cell counts. Generated by immunoSEQ multiplex PCR, the TCRdb table keeps only in-frame clones and is missing some. V, J and clone size reflect that table, while D and trimming were determined from the DNA. The sample consists of 150,000 to 200,000 clones, around 86% of them appearing once. The V and J genes are TRBV7-2 and TRBJ1-5; 11 bases line up with TRBD1. The origin of this receptor is a woman of 80 years or more in a cohort sampled during active or convalescent COVID-19. The sequenced sample was peripheral blood. CDR3 bases: TGTGCCAGCAGCTTAGGGGGACAGGGGGTATTTGGTCAGCCCCAGCATTTT. Its translation is CASSLGGQGVFGQPQHF.